Included here is one TCR beta chain sequence, with context. What antigen it recognizes has not been identified. No much larger clone exists at a distance of one base, and base qualities are not known. Using the immunoSEQ assay, the TCR beta chain CDR3 regions were sequenced from genomic DNA. Rearranged VDJ segments were amplified with primers that anneal to V and J segments. Turning to the authors' computational methods: Clonality and richness metrics were computed with the ImmunoSeq Analyzer software. Differentially abundant clones between regions were identified using Fisher's exact test plus a beta-binomial method for added stringency. Sourced from immuneACCESS, this table was stored by TCRdb with only in-frame sequences that have V and J called. A share of the clones is absent; for the studies checked, an unresolved V gene accounts for under half, and the remainder has no known explanation. Clone size and the V and J calls come from that table; the DNA yielded D and trimming. The sample contains about 20,000 clones, over 60% of them found a single time. Roughly 15% of the sample is held by the ten biggest clonotypes.

This sample is part of a study of intratumoral heterogeneity in liver cancer. With regard to the full study: Across the full approximately 14-patient cohort, most patients were male and the median age was almost 65 years. To investigate intratumor heterogeneity, the study integrated RNA-seq, DNA sequencing, TCR-seq and SNP array data drawn from multiple regions of hepatocellular carcinoma specimens. Of the roughly 70 multiregional samples collected from 14 HCC patients in the overall cohort, 51 were tumoral regions and around 20 were adjacent nontumoral regions. The investigation overall reported the following: The authors acknowledged a relatively low patient number and under-sampled tumor-infiltrating lymphocyte representation as limitations.

Every patient had early-stage hepatocellular carcinoma and went to surgical resection without receiving any prior therapy. No macroscopic evidence of necrosis or hemorrhage was present in the sampled areas. TCR sequencing (ImmunoSeq) was performed on multiple regions from a couple of patients. Frozen tissue samples from resection were taken at least 1 cm away from one another. Samples with the label N were taken from nontumoral liver tissue next to the tumor. Genomic DNA was isolated from bulk tissue with the DNeasy blood and tissue kit. CDR3 length: 14 amino acids, cysteine to phenylalanine. CDR3 DNA is the only sequence kept; it has 42 bases, read in frame from the first base. The germline V gene gives CDR1 as SGDLS and CDR2 as YYNGEE. Trimming costs V 3 bases and J 2 bases, and their ends lie 12 bases apart.

The clonotype was recovered from a woman in her seventies with hepatocellular carcinoma. Specimen: tumor-adjacent normal tissue, collected before any cancer treatment. The chain employs TRBV9 and TRBJ2-7, with TRBD2 perhaps the D gene, on 6 matching bases. The CDR3 reads as follows: CASSAGGFPYEQYF. The DNA reads as follows: TGTGCCAGCAGCGCCGGGGGTTTTCCCTACGAGCAGTACTTC.